This is a list of T cell receptor beta chains from one sample in a study of blood T cells in healthy people across ages. One entry per CDR3 protein results from TCRdb running MiXCR on the 5' RACE reads. Of about a million distinct CDR3 sequences listed, around 46% were seen once; the top ten hold around an eighth. Sequenced: blood. The source is a man aged 25 to 40 in good health. The CDR3 runs from the conserved cysteine through the conserved F or W. The order of the fields is J gene, clone size, V gene, D gene, CDR3 DNA, CDR3 protein. The D gene is left open where the match is weak. The size field is filled for only some rows; it gives once, few, many or a size class.

TRBJ2-5	few	TRBV9	TRBD1	TGTGCCAGCAGCGTAGGTCAGGACAGGGCGGCGGAGACCCAGTACTTC	CASSVGQDRAAETQYF
TRBJ1-2	.	TRBV6-1	.	TGTGCCAGCAGCAGGACCGATACTAACTATGGCTACACCTTC	CASSRTDTNYGYTF
TRBJ2-5	.	TRBV6-1	.	TGTGCCAGCAGTGTTAGATCGGCAGAGACCCAGTACTTC	CASSVRSAETQYF
TRBJ2-7	few	TRBV30	.	TGTGCCTGGAGTGATCTAGGTCTCTCCTACGAGCAGTACTTC	CAWSDLGLSYEQYF
TRBJ2-5	many	TRBV5-1	.	TGCGCCAGCAGCTTGTCGGGGTCGGAGACCCAGTACTTC	CASSLSGSETQYF
TRBJ1-2	.	TRBV10-3	.	TGTGCCATCAGCCCGACGAGCGATACCTTATATGGCTACACCTTC	CAISPTSDTLYGYTF
TRBJ2-1	once	TRBV27	TRBD2	TGTGCCAGCAGTTCACCCCTAGCGGGGGGATATGAGCAGTTCTTC	CASSSPLAGGYEQFF
TRBJ2-3	.	TRBV28	.	TGTGCCAGCACCGGGGCGGGGAGAGGGACAGATACGCAGTATTTT	CASTGAGRGTDTQYF
TRBJ1-3	.	TRBV12-3/TRBV12-4	.	TGTGCCAGCAGTTTAGACATCCCTGGAAACACCATATATTTT	CASSLDIPGNTIYF
TRBJ2-7	.	TRBV7-2	.	TGTGCCAGCAGCATCCCGGGACACCAAGACGAGCAGTACTTC	CASSIPGHQDEQYF
TRBJ1-1	.	TRBV7-6	.	TGTGCCAGCAGCTTAGTATTTGGGAACACTGAAGCTTTCTTT	CASSLVFGNTEAFF
TRBJ2-3	few	TRBV27	TRBD2	TGTGCCAGCAGCCACGAACCTGTTCCGGGACTAGCGGGGGGGCGCAAAGATACGCAGTATTTT	CASSHEPVPGLAGGRKDTQYF
TRBJ2-6	.	TRBV3-1	.	TGTGCCAGCAGCCAAGAGGCCAACGTCCTGACTTTC	CASSQEANVLTF
TRBJ1-2	.	TRBV10-3	TRBD1	TGTGCCATCAGTGTAAAGGACAGGGATGGCTACACCTTC	CAISVKDRDGYTF
TRBJ2-5	.	TRBV7-9	.	TGTGCCAGCAGCGTACAGGCGTCGGAGACCCAGTACTTC	CASSVQASETQYF
TRBJ1-6	.	TRBV4-2	.	TGTGCCAGCAGCCAAGAGGCGACGGGGAATTCACCCCTCCACTTT	CASSQEATGNSPLHF
TRBJ1-3	.	TRBV29-1	TRBD1	TGCAGCGCAATGACAGGGCCCGGAAACACCATATATTTT	CSAMTGPGNTIYF
TRBJ2-2	.	TRBV5-1	.	TGCGCCAGCAGCCCGCAGGGTCTTGGGCACACCGGGGAGCTGTTTTTT	CASSPQGLGHTGELFF
TRBJ2-7	.	TRBV7-9	.	TGTGCCAGCAGCTTGGAGTTTGCCCTCTACGAGCAGTACTTC	CASSLEFALYEQYF
TRBJ2-7	.	TRBV10-3	.	TGTGCCATCAGTGATGGCTATAGCATCAACGAGCAGTACTTC	CAISDGYSINEQYF
TRBJ1-2	.	TRBV5-5	.	TGTGCCAGCAGCTCGGCGCTCAGCGTTCCTAACTATGGCTACACCTTC	CASSSALSVPNYGYTF
TRBJ1-4	.	TRBV6-5	.	TGTGCCAGCAGTTACAATGGGGGTGCGACTGAAAAACTGTTTTTT	CASSYNGGATEKLFF
TRBJ1-1	few	TRBV20-1	.	TGCAGTGCTAGAGAAACGGGAGACGCTGAAGCTTTCTTT	CSARETGDAEAFF
TRBJ2-5	.	TRBV10-3	.	TGTGCCACAGCCCGGGATTTGCAAGAGACCCAGTACTTC	CATARDLQETQYF
TRBJ2-5	.	TRBV4-3	.	TGCGCCAGCAGCCAAGGGGCTGACTGGGCCAAAGGAGAGACCCAGTACTTC	CASSQGADWAKGETQYF
TRBJ2-7	few	TRBV6-5	.	TGTGCCAGCAGTCCGGGTCGACTAGTTGACAGCGAGCAGTACTTC	CASSPGRLVDSEQYF
TRBJ2-2	.	TRBV4-2	TRBD2	TGTGCCAGCAGCCTTTCGCCCCTAGCGGGGGGCGGTACCGGGGAGCTGTTTTTT	CASSLSPLAGGGTGELFF
TRBJ2-3	.	TRBV2	.	TGTGCCAGCAGCGCGACACCCACAGATACGCAGTATTTT	CASSATPTDTQYF
TRBJ1-4	.	TRBV9	.	TGTGCCAGCAGCGTAGGTTATAGCGAAAAACTGTTTTTT	CASSVGYSEKLFF
TRBJ1-4	.	TRBV27	.	TGTGCCAGCAGTACAAGGGGGGTGGGGCAGGGGCATGAAAAACTGTTTTTT	CASSTRGVGQGHEKLFF
TRBJ1-1	.	TRBV20-1	.	TGCAGTGCTCGCTCAGGGTATGGCACTGAAGCTTTCTTT	CSARSGYGTEAFF
TRBJ1-2	.	TRBV20-1	.	TGCAGTGCTAGAGGGCAGCCGAGCACTCCCAACTATGGCTACACCTTC	CSARGQPSTPNYGYTF
TRBJ2-3	once	TRBV7-2	.	TGTGCCAGCAGGAGCGGGCGCACAGATACGCGGTATTTT	CASRSGRTDTRYF
TRBJ2-3	.	TRBV3-1	TRBD1	TGTGCCAGCAGCCAAGAGGAACAGGGGACAGATACGCAGTATTTT	CASSQEEQGTDTQYF
TRBJ2-7	few	TRBV11-2	.	TGTGCCAGCAGCTTAGACCCGTCACTCACCTACGAGCAGTACTTC	CASSLDPSLTYEQYF
TRBJ2-1	.	TRBV6-1	TRBD1	TGTGCCAGCAGCCCTGATCGGCGGACAGGGATCTACAATGGGCAGTTCTTC	CASSPDRRTGIYNGQFF
TRBJ2-3	.	TRBV6-2/TRBV6-3	TRBD2	TGTGCCAGCAGTTCGGTAGCGGGGTCAGATACGCAGTATTTT	CASSSVAGSDTQYF
TRBJ2-3	.	TRBV4-1	.	TGCGCCAGCGGACAATCTGGGACAGATACGCAGTATTTT	CASGQSGTDTQYF
TRBJ2-7	.	TRBV29-1	.	TGCAGCGTTGAGGCACCCCTGTCCTACGAGCAGTACTTC	CSVEAPLSYEQYF
TRBJ2-3	.	TRBV4-1	.	TGCGCCAGCAGCCAAGAAGAGGGGGGAGGCACAGATACGCAGTATTTT	CASSQEEGGGTDTQYF
TRBJ1-1	few	TRBV20-1	TRBD1	TGCAGTGCTATCAAGCCGGGACAGGGTAGCACTGAAGCTTTCTTT	CSAIKPGQGSTEAFF
TRBJ2-7	.	TRBV20-1	.	TGCAGTGCTAGAGGCCTGGCCACGAGCTCCTACGAGCAGTACTTC	CSARGLATSSYEQYF
TRBJ2-7	once	TRBV5-1	.	TGCGCCAGCAGCGACGCCGTGGGTCCCTACGAGCAGTACTTC	CASSDAVGPYEQYF
TRBJ1-4	few	TRBV18	.	TGTGCCAGCTCACGACCTCTAGGAGTGGAAAAACTGTTTTTT	CASSRPLGVEKLFF
TRBJ1-2	few	TRBV3-1	.	TGTGCCAGCAGCCAAGAAGTCAGGGTAGGGTATGGCTACACCTTC	CASSQEVRVGYGYTF
TRBJ2-5	.	TRBV29-1	.	TGCAGCGTTGAAGAACTTGCGGACCGGGAGACCCAGTACTTC	CSVEELADRETQYF
TRBJ2-1	.	TRBV10-3	TRBD2	TGTGCCATCAATCCTAGCGGGGAGTCCTACAATGAGCAGTTCTTC	CAINPSGESYNEQFF
TRBJ2-5	.	TRBV25-1	.	TGTGCCAGCAGTGAATCGGGGGTGATGGAGACCCAGTACTTC	CASSESGVMETQYF
TRBJ1-6	.	TRBV10-3	TRBD1	TGTGCCATCAGTGCGGGGACAGGGAGTAATTCACCCCTCCACTTT	CAISAGTGSNSPLHF
TRBJ2-3	.	TRBV20-1	.	TGCAGTGCTAGATTTCGGGGAACGATAGATACGCAGTATTTT	CSARFRGTIDTQYF
TRBJ2-3	.	TRBV10-3	.	TGTGCCATCAGTGATAAGGCGTCGGATACGCAGTATTTT	CAISDKASDTQYF
TRBJ2-3	few	TRBV28	.	TGTGCCAGCAGTACTCCAGGGAGGGGGAGCACAGATACGCAGTATTTT	CASSTPGRGSTDTQYF
TRBJ2-4	.	TRBV5-1	.	TGCGCCAGCAGATGGGTAGTTTCGGACATTCAGTACTTC	CASRWVVSDIQYF
TRBJ2-3	.	TRBV30	.	TGTGCCTGGTCCAGGGGGCGGGGGAAGGTAGATACGCAGTATTTT	CAWSRGRGKVDTQYF
TRBJ2-4	.	TRBV28	TRBD1	TGTGCCAGCAGTTCCCTCGGACAGGCCCACGGGCAGTACTTC	CASSSLGQAHGQYF
TRBJ2-1	few	TRBV6-2/TRBV6-3	.	TGTGCCAGCACTCAGGACAGCAGGAAGTTCTTC	CASTQDSRKFF
TRBJ2-5	.	TRBV24-1	.	TGTGTCACCATCCGGGTCCCCCAAGAGACCCAGTACTTC	CVTIRVPQETQYF